The rows below give T cell receptor beta chains drawn from one sample of a study of T cell responses to AZD1222 COVID-19 vaccine. Profiled with immunoSEQ multiplex PCR; TCRdb holds only in-frame clones, not every one. Altogether 100,000 to 150,000 clones are present, about nine tenths being singletons, with the ten largest covering 6% to 7.5%. The sequencing used peripheral blood, collected on day 0 of AZD1222 vaccination. The receptors stem from an adult in good health. Each CDR3 is given with its conserved first and last residue. D genes are given only for firm matches. Part of the rows lack a size; the others show once, few, many or a class for expanded clones.

clone size	J gene	V gene	D gene	CDR3 DNA	CDR3 protein
-	TRBJ2-1	TRBV19	-	TGTGCCAGCACTGGAGGTACAGCGTACAATGAGCAGTTCTTC	CASTGGTAYNEQFF
-	TRBJ2-6	TRBV28	-	TGTGCCAGCAGTTCCCCACAGTCTGGGGCCAACGTCCTGACTTTC	CASSSPQSGANVLTF
-	TRBJ1-1	TRBV7-8	TRBD1	TGTGCCAGCAGCTTAGGTCAGGGGGCGGCGGGCACTGAAGCTTTCTTT	CASSLGQGAAGTEAFF
-	TRBJ1-3	TRBV5-4	TRBD1	TGTGCCAGCAGCTCCGGACAGGAGAGCTCTGGAAACACCATATATTTT	CASSSGQESSGNTIYF
-	TRBJ2-7	TRBV28	-	TGTGCCAGCAGTTTAATAGCGACAGCTTTGGACTACGAGCAGTACTTC	CASSLIATALDYEQYF
-	TRBJ2-1	TRBV6-1	-	TGTGCCAGCAGTGAAGCGCCTCAGTGGGGCAGGGGATGGGAGCAGTTCTTC	CASSEAPQWGRGWEQFF
-	TRBJ1-6	TRBV4-3	-	TGCGCCAGCAGCCAAGATAGGGCCACCAGGAATTCACCCCTCCACTTT	CASSQDRATRNSPLHF
-	TRBJ1-4	TRBV5-6	-	TGTGCCAGCAGCAGTCGTGGGGCGGGTGAAAAACTGTTTTTT	CASSSRGAGEKLFF
-	TRBJ1-2	TRBV19	-	TGTGCCAGTAGTATTAGGGGGACTGATGGCTACACCTTC	CASSIRGTDGYTF
once	TRBJ1-1	TRBV6-5	-	TGTGCCACGGAGGGGCGGGGTCAAGCTTTCTTT	CATEGRGQAFF
-	TRBJ1-6	TRBV9	-	TGTGCCAGCAGCGTGGCAGCGAGCTCCTATAATTCACCCCTCCACTTT	CASSVAASSYNSPLHF
-	TRBJ1-2	TRBV3-1/TRBV3-2	-	TGTGCCAGCAGCCAAGATATACGGGGGCAAAACTATGGCTACACCTTC	CASSQDIRGQNYGYTF
-	TRBJ2-1	TRBV5-4	-	TGTGCCAGCAGCCAAGTCGGGTCGGATGAGCAGTTCTTC	CASSQVGSDEQFF
-	TRBJ2-2	TRBV18	TRBD1	TGTGCCAGCTCATCGCGACAGGGGACCGGGGAGCTGTTTTTT	CASSSRQGTGELFF
-	TRBJ1-4	TRBV3-1/TRBV3-2	TRBD1	TGTGCCAGCAGCTACCGACAGGGGGTTGGAGAAAAACTGTTTTTT	CASSYRQGVGEKLFF
-	TRBJ1-6	TRBV28	-	TGTGCCAGCAGTTTCTCGCAGGGCGCCAATTCACCCCTCCACTTT	CASSFSQGANSPLHF
-	TRBJ1-6	TRBV28	-	TGTGCCAGCAGTTCCCCCCCAACTAATAATTCACCCCTCCACTTT	CASSSPPTNNSPLHF
-	TRBJ1-1	TRBV7-6	-	TGTGCCAGCAGCCCAGGGGTTGAAGCTTTCTTT	CASSPGVEAFF
-	TRBJ2-7	TRBV4-1	TRBD2	TGCGCCAGCAGCCAAGTAGGGGAGCGGGGGACGAACTCCTACGAGCAGTACTTC	CASSQVGERGTNSYEQYF
few	TRBJ1-2	TRBV28	-	TGTGCCAGCAGCCCGGACCGTTGGGGACGGGGCTACACCTTC	CASSPDRWGRGYTF
-	TRBJ2-3	TRBV4-1	TRBD2	TGCGCCAGCCGGACTAGCGGGGGAGCGGGGGGAGGCGATACGCAGTATTTT	CASRTSGGAGGGDTQYF
-	TRBJ2-7	TRBV3-1/TRBV3-2	TRBD1	TGTGCCAGCAGCCAAAACAACAGGGGTCCCGAGCAGTACTTC	CASSQNNRGPEQYF
-	TRBJ1-5	TRBV7-7	-	TGTGCTAGCAGCTTAGTTGCTAGGGTGTGTCACCACCAGCCCCAGCATTTT	CASSLVARVCHHQPQHF
-	TRBJ1-1	TRBV7-9	-	TGTGCCAGCAGCTTAGAGGGGACGAACACTGAAGCTTTCTTT	CASSLEGTNTEAFF
-	TRBJ1-3	TRBV6-5	-	TGTGCCAGCAGTTACTCCCGTTTCAACTCTGGAAACACCATATATTTT	CASSYSRFNSGNTIYF
once	TRBJ2-1	TRBV3-1/TRBV3-2	-	TGTGCCAGCAGACGGGACGGATTTTACAATGAGCAGTTCTTC	CASRRDGFYNEQFF
-	TRBJ1-1	TRBV6-4	-	TGTGCCAGCACCAAGCTTATGAACACTGAAGCTTTCTTT	CASTKLMNTEAFF
once	TRBJ2-7	TRBV5-4	TRBD1	TGTGCCAGCAGCTTAGGTCCCGGGACAGGGGGCGAGCAGTACTTC	CASSLGPGTGGEQYF
-	TRBJ2-1	TRBV14	-	TGTGCCAGCAGTTCCGGGCTCCTACGCTACAATGAGCAGTTCTTC	CASSSGLLRYNEQFF
-	TRBJ1-4	TRBV5-1	TRBD1	TGCGCCAGCAGCTCGGACAGGGGGAATGAAAAACTGTTTTTT	CASSSDRGNEKLFF
-	TRBJ2-7	TRBV28	TRBD1	TGTGCCAGCAGTTTATTCTCGGGACAGGGGGCCTACGAGCAGTACTTC	CASSLFSGQGAYEQYF
few	TRBJ1-2	TRBV29-1	-	TGCAGCGTTGATAGGCGACCCTATGGCTACACCTTC	CSVDRRPYGYTF
-	TRBJ2-3	TRBV3-1/TRBV3-2	-	TGTGCCAGCAGCCCCGCAACTGGAAATACGCAGTATTTT	CASSPATGNTQYF
-	TRBJ1-5	TRBV4-2	TRBD1	TGTGCCAGCAGCCACGACACAGGGGGCAATCAGCCCCAGCATTTT	CASSHDTGGNQPQHF
-	TRBJ2-7	TRBV29-1	-	TGCAGCGTAATCGGGGCCTTGAGCTCCTACGAGCAGTACTTC	CSVIGALSSYEQYF
-	TRBJ2-7	TRBV10-3	-	TGTGCCATCAGCCCTAGCTCCTACGAGCAGTACTTC	CAISPSSYEQYF
-	TRBJ2-5	TRBV2	-	TGTGCCAGCAGTGAAGCGCTTGGCGGGATAGAGACCCAGTACTTC	CASSEALGGIETQYF
-	TRBJ1-6	TRBV7-3	-	TGTGCCAGCAGCAGAGGGGGGCAAGGGTCACCCCTCCACTTT	CASSRGGQGSPLHF
-	TRBJ1-6	TRBV7-9	-	TGTGCCAGCAGCTTACTTTCACCCCTCCACTTT	CASSLLSPLHF
-	TRBJ2-7	TRBV7-2	-	TGTGCCAGCAGCTTATTCGGTGGGTACGAGCAGTACTTC	CASSLFGGYEQYF
-	TRBJ2-2	TRBV9	-	TGTGCCAGCGGAGCAGTTTCGCCCGGGGAGCTGTTTTTT	CASGAVSPGELFF
-	TRBJ1-2	TRBV25-1	-	TGTGCCAGCAGTGAATATTGGGGCAACTATGGCTACACCTTC	CASSEYWGNYGYTF
-	TRBJ1-1	TRBV5-5	-	TGTGCCAGCAGCCAGGGAGGGGCCCTCTCGAACACTGAAGCTTTCTTT	CASSQGGALSNTEAFF
-	TRBJ2-7	TRBV27	TRBD1	TGTGCCAGCAGTATCGAACAGGGGTCGGCCTACGAGCAGTACTTC	CASSIEQGSAYEQYF
-	TRBJ2-3	TRBV18	-	TGTGCCAGCTCAACCGCTCGCACAGATACGCAGTATTTT	CASSTARTDTQYF
-	TRBJ2-7	TRBV6-2/TRBV6-3	TRBD2	TGTGCCAGCAGTAGGCAATCGTCGGGGGGGTCGGCGAGGCAGTACTTC	CASSRQSSGGSARQYF
-	TRBJ2-5	TRBV5-4	TRBD2	TGTGCCAGCAGCCCGACTAGCGGGGGGGTTCACGAGACCCAGTACTTC	CASSPTSGGVHETQYF
-	TRBJ1-3	TRBV30	-	TGTGCCTGGAGGACTCATACCTCTGGAAACACCATATATTTT	CAWRTHTSGNTIYF
-	TRBJ1-2	TRBV7-9	-	TGTGCCAGCAGCTCGAAAGAAATGGGGAGGCAGGGGTATGGCTACACCTTC	CASSSKEMGRQGYGYTF
few	TRBJ2-1	TRBV5-1	TRBD1	TGCGCCAGCAGCTTGGGGGCGTACAGGGGCTGGAATGAGCAGTTCTTC	CASSLGAYRGWNEQFF
few	TRBJ2-1	TRBV4-1	TRBD2	TGCGCCAGCAGCCAAGTTAGCGGGGGGGCCGTCCCCTACAATGAGCAGTTCTTC	CASSQVSGGAVPYNEQFF
-	TRBJ2-3	TRBV6-5	TRBD2	TGTGCCAGCGGACTAGCGGGGGCACAGGGGTATTTT	CASGLAGAQGYF
-	TRBJ2-7	TRBV6-5	TRBD2	TGTGCCAGCAGTTACTCTACGGGGGGGTCCTACGAGCAGTACTTC	CASSYSTGGSYEQYF
-	TRBJ1-1	TRBV2	-	TGTGCCAGCAGTCGCGGGCTAGCGAACACTGAAGCTTTCTTT	CASSRGLANTEAFF
once	TRBJ2-7	TRBV7-2	TRBD1	TGTGCCACACGACAGGGGGCCCCTTCCTACGAGCAGTACTTC	CATRQGAPSYEQYF
-	TRBJ1-2	TRBV5-6	-	TGTGCCAGCAGCCTCTTTCGGACGGCGTTCGATGGCTACACCTTC	CASSLFRTAFDGYTF
-	TRBJ2-7	TRBV6-2/TRBV6-3	TRBD1	TGTGCCAGCAGTCCCGGGACAGGGCCCGAGCAGTACTTC	CASSPGTGPEQYF